This passage covers 23 T cell receptor beta chains from one sample sequenced in a study of control samples from healthy donors and cancer patients. Here immunoSEQ multiplex PCR was the method, and the copy in TCRdb shows in-frame clones only, minus some. The sample includes 170,000 or so clones, about 90% of them seen just once. The sequenced sample was blood. These receptors were taken from a woman aged 40 to 50 in good health.

The chain employs TRBV5-1 and TRBJ1-6; D is possibly TRBD1 (6 bases). Looked up from germline, CDR1 is SGHRS and CDR2 is YFSETQ. CDR3 length: 16 residues. Between the trimmed V and J ends, which lost 4 bases and 6 bases, there was a span of 17 bases. CDR3 sequence: CASSPGQNIVNSPLHF. CDR3 in DNA: TGCGCCAGCAGCCCTGGACAGAACATCGTTAATTCACCCCTCCACTTT.

This sequence joins TRBV6-1 and TRBJ2-1, with 9 bases fitting TRBD2. J lost 8 bases, V lost 3 bases, and 8 bases had no gene match. CDR1 is MNHNS and CDR2 is SASEGT in the germline V gene. The CDR3 is 15 residues long. The CDR3 DNA reads TGTGCCAGCAGTGAGGCGGGGGGGCCCGTCGATGAGCAGTTCTTC. This codes for CASSEAGGPVDEQFF.

The rearrangement uses TRBV5-5 and TRBJ2-7, with D maybe TRBD1 (6 bases). CDR3 length: 14 residues. V gave up 3 bases and J gave up 2 bases, with 12 bases separating them. The germline V gene encodes CDR1 SGHKS and CDR2 YYEKEE (reference sequence). The CDR3 here is CASSSQGQTYEQYF. CDR3 DNA: TGTGCCAGCAGCTCCCAAGGACAGACCTACGAGCAGTACTTC.

The CDR3 DNA reads as TGTGCCAGCAGAGGTGGGGGGGCAGGCGAGCAGTACTTC. Its protein product is CASRGGGAGEQYF. This chain uses TRBV6-6 with TRBJ2-7, with a possible D match to TRBD2 (7 bases). This CDR3 spans 13 amino acids. Trimming pared 6 bases from V and 6 bases from J, leaving 15 bases between. In germline, CDR1 is MNHNY, CDR2 SVGAGI (reference sequence).

V usage is TRBV6-5 and J usage is TRBJ1-4; D is unclear. The germline V and J ends were trimmed by 5 bases and 0 bases, with 7 bases remaining between them. CDR1 is MNHEY and CDR2 is SVGAGI in the germline V gene. The CDR3 totals 14 residues. Written as DNA, the CDR3 is TGTGCCAGCAGTAAATACGCAACTAATGAAAAACTGTTTTTT. It codes for CASSKYATNEKLFF.

This chain links TRBV16 with TRBJ1-1; D remains unclear. V was pared by 1 base and J by 11 bases, with 14 bases between. The CDR3 totals 13 residues. CDR1 KGHSY and CDR2 FQNENV come from the germline V gene. CDR3 sequence (DNA): TGTGCCAGCAGCCAATTCTTCTCACAGAGGGCTTTCTTT. This encodes CASSQFFSQRAFF.

As concerns this clone: The sample contains more than one DNA sequence encoding this CDR3. The J gene is TRBJ2-3, the V gene TRBV18; D is unclear. Germline values: CDR1 KGHSH, CDR2 LQKENI. V gave up 3 bases and J gave up 2 bases, with 3 bases separating them. This CDR3 is built from 12 residues. CDR3 nucleotide sequence: TGTGCCAGCTCACCCGACACAGATACGCAGTATTTT. Translating gives CASSPDTDTQYF.

The V call is TRBV3-1 (or the pseudogene TRBV3-2), the J call TRBJ2-5; D gene uncertain. Deletions cut 0 bases from V and 1 base from J, with 6 bases between. The CDR3 runs 14 residues. CDR1 is LGHDT, CDR2 YNNKEL, per germline (reference sequence). CDR3 DNA: TGTGCCAGCAGCCAAGATTGGGCCCAAGAGACCCAGTACTTC. Translating gives CASSQDWAQETQYF.

The J gene is TRBJ1-1, the V gene TRBV7-2, with TRBD1 identical over 7 bases. CDR3 size: 16 residues. Trimming removed 5 bases from V and 1 base from J; junction bases left unmatched: 10. Per the germline V gene, CDR1 is SGHTA and CDR2 is FQGNSA. In DNA, the CDR3 is TGTGCCAGCAGCCCCAGGGGGGGAGTGGGGAACACTGAAGCTTTCTTT. This codes for CASSPRGGVGNTEAFF.

Here the CDR3 DNA reads TGTGCCAGCAGTGAGTGGAATGAAAAACTGTTTTTT. Translating gives CASSEWNEKLFF. This chain uses TRBV6-1 with TRBJ1-4, with D hard to call. The germline CDR1 and CDR2 sequences are MNHNS and SASEGT. CDR3 length: 12 residues. The V and J ends lost 3 bases and 5 bases respectively, with 4 bases between them.

CDR3 nucleotides: TGCGCCAGCAGTTCAGGACAGGAAAATGAGCAGTTCTTC. This sequence encodes CASSSGQENEQFF. The V call is TRBV5-1, the J call TRBJ2-1; 7 nucleotides match TRBD1. Per germline, CDR1 SGHRS and CDR2 YFSETQ. V was clipped by 5 bases and J by 7 bases; unmatched bases: 6. This CDR3 spans 13 amino acids.

J is TRBJ1-4 and V is TRBV6-5, with 7 nucleotides matching TRBD1. This CDR3 contains 14 residues. Germline V gives CDR1 MNHEY, CDR2 SVGAGI. V gave up 6 bases and J gave up 4 bases; unmatched junction bases: 5. The CDR3 DNA is TGTGCCAGCAGCGCAGACAGGGTTAATGAAAAACTGTTTTTT. Amino acid sequence: CASSADRVNEKLFF.

This clone has a single count. The V and J genes are TRBV7-2 and TRBJ1-2, with 7 bases matching TRBD1. Per the germline V gene, CDR1 is SGHTA and CDR2 is FQGNSA. The CDR3 is made up of 14 amino acids. With 6 bases clipped from V and 4 bases from J, the junction kept 8 bases outside the gene matches. CDR3 protein: CASSSTGEGYGYTF. The DNA of the CDR3 is TGTGCCAGCAGTTCCACAGGGGAGGGCTATGGCTACACCTTC.

This rearrangement joins TRBV7-9 to TRBJ2-2; no clear D. CDR3 length: 14 residues. CDR1 and CDR2 from the germline V gene are SEHNR and FQNEAQ (reference sequence). The germline V and J ends were trimmed by 1 base and 1 base, with 4 bases remaining between them. Written as DNA, the CDR3 is TGTGCCAGCAGCTTAGGGGGGAACACCGGGGAGCTGTTTTTT. This translates into CASSLGGNTGELFF.

The J gene is TRBJ1-1, the V gene TRBV7-8; D may be TRBD1 (5 bases). This CDR3 has 16 residues. Per the germline V gene, CDR1 is SGHVS and CDR2 is FQNEAQ. V shed 5 bases and J shed 6 bases, with 22 bases lying between them. CDR3 sequence: CASSQLRDGFLAEAFF. The CDR3, as DNA: TGTGCCAGCAGCCAACTCCGGGACGGCTTTTTGGCTGAAGCTTTCTTT.

This chain connects TRBV6-5 to TRBJ1-6; D possibly corresponds to TRBD1 (5 bases). The CDR3 has 16 residues. V shed 2 bases and J shed 12 bases, with 20 bases lying between them. Germline V gives CDR1 MNHEY, CDR2 SVGAGI. CDR3 in amino acids: CASSYGRGRVDRPLHF. The CDR3 nucleotides read TGTGCCAGCAGTTACGGTCGCGGCAGGGTGGATCGACCCCTCCACTTT.

CDR3 DNA: TGTGCCAGCAGCTTCCCGCCACACTACTCCTACAATGAGCAGTTCTTC. Translated, it gives CASSFPPHYSYNEQFF. The chain carries TRBV7-2 and TRBJ2-1; D remains unclear. Germline-derived CDR1 and CDR2 are SGHTA and FQGNSA. Trimming removed 3 bases from V and 0 bases from J, with 12 bases in between. CDR3 size: 16 residues.

The chain links TRBV6-5 to TRBJ2-1; D is perhaps TRBD1 (5 bases). V shed 4 bases and J shed 6 bases, with 13 bases lying between them. Looked up from germline, CDR1 is MNHEY and CDR2 is SVGAGI. The CDR3 sequence is 14 residues long. The CDR3 DNA is TGTGCCAGCAGTTGGTTAGGGGAAGGCAATGAGCAGTTCTTC. Encoded protein: CASSWLGEGNEQFF.

This chain uses TRBV7-2 with TRBJ2-7, with 8 bases aligning to TRBD1. The V segment lost 5 bases and the J segment 0 bases; nucleotides outside the gene matches: 3. Per germline, CDR1 SGHTA and CDR2 FQGNSA. This CDR3 comprises 14 residues. The CDR3 region is CASSPGQVSYEQYF. The CDR3, as DNA: TGTGCCAGCAGCCCGGGACAGGTCTCCTACGAGCAGTACTTC.

The chain links TRBV7-9 to TRBJ2-1; 9 bases match TRBD1. V shed 3 bases, J shed 4 bases, and the junction held 4 bases outside the gene matches. This CDR3 comprises 15 residues. CDR1 is SEHNR and CDR2 is FQNEAQ in the germline V gene (reference sequence). CDR3 nucleotide sequence: TGTGCCAGCAGCTTTTACAGGGGGCGATACAATGAGCAGTTCTTC. It translates to CASSFYRGRYNEQFF.

The chain employs TRBV5-1 and TRBJ1-2; TRBD1 agrees at 7 bases. Trimming at V came to 0 bases and at J to 4 bases, leaving 6 bases not matched to a gene. The germline CDR1 and CDR2 sequences are SGHRS and YFSETQ. The CDR3 is 15 amino acids. The CDR3 spells CASSLDRGTSYGYTF. CDR3 bases: TGCGCCAGCAGCTTGGACAGGGGCACTAGCTATGGCTACACCTTC. The complete variable domain, with remaining parts taken from reference TRBV5-1 and TRBJ1-2, reads KAGVTQTPRYLIKTRGQQVTLSCSPISGHRSVSWYQQTPGQGLQFLFEYFSETQRNKGNFPGRFSGRQFSNSRSEMNVSTLELGDSALYLCASSLDRGTSYGYTFGSGTRLTVV.

J is TRBJ2-1 and V is TRBV4-2; D gene unclear. CDR1 is LGHNA and CDR2 is YNFKEQ in the germline V gene. The CDR3 extends over 14 amino acids. V was clipped by 0 bases and J by 0 bases, with 3 bases between them. CDR3 nucleotides: TGTGCCAGCAGCCAAGACGGCTCCTACAATGAGCAGTTCTTC. Translation: CASSQDGSYNEQFF.

The CDR3 region is CATSRDTGNEQYF. As DNA, the CDR3 is TGTGCCACCAGCAGAGATACGGGGAACGAGCAGTACTTC. The gene calls are TRBV15 and TRBJ2-7; D might be TRBD2 (5 bases). CDR3 length equals 13 residues. V dropped 0 bases and J dropped 5 bases, with 8 bases sitting between them. The germline gives CDR1 LNHNV, CDR2 YYDKDF (reference sequence).